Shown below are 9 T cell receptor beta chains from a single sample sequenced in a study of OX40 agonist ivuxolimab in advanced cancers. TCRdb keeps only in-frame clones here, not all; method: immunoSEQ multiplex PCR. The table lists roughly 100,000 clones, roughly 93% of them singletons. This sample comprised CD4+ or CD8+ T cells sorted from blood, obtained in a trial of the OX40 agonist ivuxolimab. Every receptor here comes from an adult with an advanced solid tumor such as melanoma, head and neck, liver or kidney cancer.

The CDR3 sequence is CASRRQGRADTQYF. CDR3 coding DNA: TGCGCCAGCAGACGACAGGGGCGGGCAGATACGCAGTATTTT. The chain combines TRBV4-1 with TRBJ2-3; 8 bases are shared with TRBD1. The CDR3 extends over 14 amino acids. V lost 6 bases and J lost 4; bases outside the gene matches: 6. Germline V gene data show CDR1 as MGHRA and CDR2 as YSYEKL.

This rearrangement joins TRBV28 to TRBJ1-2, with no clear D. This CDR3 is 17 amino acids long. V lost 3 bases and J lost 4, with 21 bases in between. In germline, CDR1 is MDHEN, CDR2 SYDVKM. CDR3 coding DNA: TGTGCCAGCAGTTTGTGGCAGGCTTTCCGTGGGTTCTATGGCTACACCTTC. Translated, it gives CASSLWQAFRGFYGYTF.

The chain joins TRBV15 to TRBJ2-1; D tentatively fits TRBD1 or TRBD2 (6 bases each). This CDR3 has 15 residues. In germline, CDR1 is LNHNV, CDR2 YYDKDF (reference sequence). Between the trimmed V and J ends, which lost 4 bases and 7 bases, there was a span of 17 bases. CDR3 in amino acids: CATSNEVGGGNEQFF. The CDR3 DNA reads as TGTGCCACCAGCAACGAAGTGGGGGGCGGGAATGAGCAGTTCTTC.

CDR3 protein: CASSLSLETQYF. CDR3 DNA sequence: TGTGCCAGCAGCCTCTCCTTGGAGACCCAGTACTTC. This sequence joins TRBV7-9 and TRBJ2-5; no reliable D call. V was pared by 5 bases and J by 5 bases, with 9 bases between. CDR1 and CDR2 (germline): SEHNR, FQNEAQ (reference sequence). The CDR3 totals 12 residues.

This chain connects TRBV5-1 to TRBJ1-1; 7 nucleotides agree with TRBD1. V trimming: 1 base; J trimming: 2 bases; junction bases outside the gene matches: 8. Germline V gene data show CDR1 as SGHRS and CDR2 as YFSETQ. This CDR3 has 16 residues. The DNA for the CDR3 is TGCGCCAGCAGCTTGCGGTCAGGGGGTGGAAACACTGAAGCTTTCTTT. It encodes CASSLRSGGGNTEAFF.

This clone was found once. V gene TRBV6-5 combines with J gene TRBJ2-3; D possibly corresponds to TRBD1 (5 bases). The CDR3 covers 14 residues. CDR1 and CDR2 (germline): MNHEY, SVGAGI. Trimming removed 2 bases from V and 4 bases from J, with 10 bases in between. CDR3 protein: CASSYTPGSDTQYF. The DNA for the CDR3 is TGTGCCAGCAGTTACACCCCAGGGTCAGATACGCAGTATTTT.

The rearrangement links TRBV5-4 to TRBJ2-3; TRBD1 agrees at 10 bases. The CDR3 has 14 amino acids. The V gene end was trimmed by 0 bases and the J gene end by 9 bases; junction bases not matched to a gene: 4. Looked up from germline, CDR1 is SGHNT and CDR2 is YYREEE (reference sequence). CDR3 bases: TGTGCCAGCAGCTTGGAAAGGGACAGGGGAACGCAGTATTTT. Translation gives CASSLERDRGTQYF.

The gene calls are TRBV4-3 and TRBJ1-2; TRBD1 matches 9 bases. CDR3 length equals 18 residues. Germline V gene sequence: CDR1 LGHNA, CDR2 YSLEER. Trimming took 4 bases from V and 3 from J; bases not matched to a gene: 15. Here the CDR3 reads CASSPSSGTGQRYYGYTF. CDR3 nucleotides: TGCGCCAGCAGCCCATCCTCCGGGACAGGGCAAAGATACTATGGCTACACCTTC.

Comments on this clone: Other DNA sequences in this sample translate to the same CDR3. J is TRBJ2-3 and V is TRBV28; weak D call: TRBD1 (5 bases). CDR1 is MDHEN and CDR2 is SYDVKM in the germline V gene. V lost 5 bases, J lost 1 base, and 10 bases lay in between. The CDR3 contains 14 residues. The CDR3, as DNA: TGTGCCAGCAGTCCCGGACAAGGCACAGATACGCAGTATTTT. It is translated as CASSPGQGTDTQYF. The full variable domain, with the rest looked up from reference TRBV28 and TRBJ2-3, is DVKVTQSSRYLVKRTGEKVFLECVQDMDHENMFWYRQDPGLGLRLIYFSYDVKMKEKGDIPEGYSVSREKKERFSLILESASTNQTSMYLCASSPGQGTDTQYFGPGTRLTVL.